Presented here are 23 T cell receptor beta chains from one specimen sequenced in a study of sequential checkpoint blockade in melanoma. TCRdb keeps only in-frame clones here, not all; method: immunoSEQ multiplex PCR. The sample comprises just over 9,000 clones, 71% of which are singletons, and around 24% rests with the top ten. The treatment denotes: randomized to nivolumab then ipilimumab (arm A) or the reverse (arm B). The material sequenced was CD8+ T cells sorted from blood (inferred from file names), taken from a patient given nivolumab and ipilimumab in sequence. The receptors here all came from a human donor with melanoma.

The chain combines TRBV6-5 with TRBJ2-1; tentative D call: TRBD2 (5 bases). The CDR3 extends over 13 amino acids. Deletions cut 0 bases from V and 9 bases from J, with 9 bases between. Germline V gene sequence: CDR1 MNHEY, CDR2 SVGAGI. CDR3 protein: CASSYSGLREQFF. In DNA, the CDR3 is TGTGCCAGCAGTTACTCCGGACTTCGTGAGCAGTTCTTC.

The rearrangement joins TRBV21-1 to TRBJ2-2; TRBD2 is the table's D call and was not checked against the DNA. TRBV21-1 is a recognized pseudogene. This CDR3 contains 16 residues. The CDR3, as DNA: TGTGCCAGCAGCAAAGGAGGCGGAGAAGAAACCGGGGAGCTGTTTTTT. Protein sequence: CASSKGGGEETGELFF.

This chain connects TRBV25-1 to TRBJ1-2; 9 bases map to TRBD1. With V trimmed by 1 base and J by 6 bases, 9 bases remained unmatched. Germline CDR1 reads MGHDK; CDR2 reads SYGVNS. CDR3 size: 16 residues. CDR3 coding DNA: TGTGCCAGCAGTGAATCTCCGGGACAGGGTCTCCATGGCTACACCTTC. Its translation: CASSESPGQGLHGYTF.

The chain recombines TRBV19 with TRBJ2-1; the match to TRBD1 covers 8 bases. After removal of 1 base from V and 3 bases from J, the junction contained 5 bases not matched to a gene. The CDR3 length is 16 residues. Germline CDR1 and CDR2: LNHDA and SQIVND (reference sequence). The CDR3 spells CASSIGTGNLYNEQFF. The CDR3 nucleotides read TGTGCCAGTAGTATAGGGACAGGGAATCTCTACAATGAGCAGTTCTTC.

J is TRBJ2-1 and V is TRBV4-1, with D tentatively TRBD2 (6 bases). CDR1 and CDR2 from the germline V gene are MGHRA and YSYEKL. This CDR3 is built from 15 residues. The V gene lost 0 bases and the J gene lost 3 bases, with 9 bases spanning the gap. The CDR3 nucleotides read TGCGCCAGCAGCCAAGACGGGAGTGACTACAATGAGCAGTTCTTC. Its translation: CASSQDGSDYNEQFF.

This clone has a single count. CDR3 nucleotide sequence: TGCAGCGTTGAAGTGGCAGGGGGGAACTACGAGCAGTACTTC. It yields the protein CSVEVAGGNYEQYF. The rearrangement links TRBV29-1 to TRBJ2-7, with TRBD1 as a possible D gene (7 bases). Germline V gene lookup returns CDR1 SQVTM and CDR2 ANQGSEA. Trimming shortened V by 1 base and J by 3 bases, and 13 bases separated the two germline ends. This CDR3 contains 14 residues.

This chain joins TRBV30 and TRBJ1-1, with D uncertain. Trimming took 0 bases from V and 5 from J, leaving 4 bases between them. This CDR3 comprises 11 residues. The germline V gene encodes CDR1 GTSNPN and CDR2 SVGIG (reference sequence). The CDR3 sequence is CAWSVTTEAFF. The CDR3 region has the DNA TGTGCCTGGAGTGTAACTACTGAAGCTTTCTTT.

This chain links TRBV4-1 with TRBJ1-3; 11 bases are shared with TRBD1. CDR3 size: 17 residues. CDR1 is MGHRA and CDR2 is YSYEKL in the germline V gene. The trim removed 1 base at V and 4 bases at J, leaving 6 bases unmatched. CDR3 nucleotide sequence: TGCGCCAGCAGCCAAGGAGGACAGGGGGCGCGAGGAAACACCATATATTTT. Translating gives CASSQGGQGARGNTIYF.

CDR3 nucleotide sequence: TGTGCCAGCAGTGAAGGGCAGGGGGCTCGGCAGCCCCAGCATTTT. Protein: CASSEGQGARQPQHF. This chain connects TRBV2 to TRBJ1-5, with 8 bases fitting TRBD1. Trimming cost V 1 base and J 7 bases; bases outside gene matches: 6. The CDR3 is 15 amino acids. Germline V gene data show CDR1 as SNHLY and CDR2 as FYNNEI.

The rearrangement joins TRBV4-1 to TRBJ1-5; TRBD1 agrees at 8 bases. Germline assignment: CDR1 MGHRA and CDR2 YSYEKL. The CDR3 is 16 amino acids. The junction had 10 bases not matched to a gene; V was cut back by 3 bases and J by 6 bases. CDR3 DNA: TGCGCCAGCAGCCAGGACAGGGATGGATGGAGTCAGCCCCAGCATTTT. As protein: CASSQDRDGWSQPQHF.

This clone was observed a few times. Additional DNA sequences in this sample encode the identical CDR3. This chain links TRBV5-6 with TRBJ2-2; a possible D gene is TRBD2 (5 bases). V gave up 4 bases and J gave up 5 bases, with 9 bases separating them. Germline V gene lookup returns CDR1 SGHDT and CDR2 YYEEEE. The CDR3 spans 13 residues. DNA for the CDR3: TGTGCCAGCAGCCTCGGGGAAACCGGGGAGCTGTTTTTT. It yields the protein CASSLGETGELFF.

The chain joins TRBV5-5 to TRBJ2-3; a possible D gene is TRBD2 (6 bases). V dropped 4 bases and J dropped 4 bases, with 16 bases sitting between them. The CDR3 is 15 residues long. The V gene's germline CDR1 is SGHKS and CDR2 YYEKEE (reference sequence). This chain's CDR3 is CASSRDLFSPDTQYF. DNA of the CDR3: TGTGCCAGCAGCCGGGACTTGTTCAGTCCAGATACGCAGTATTTT.

This clone is a singleton in its sample. The chain has TRBV28 and TRBJ1-1, with TRBD1 as a possible D gene (6 bases). V lost 6 bases to trimming and J lost 1 base, with 6 bases between them. The CDR3 spans 12 residues. Germline V CDR1 and CDR2: MDHEN, SYDVKM. DNA of the CDR3: TGTGCCAGCAGGGACAGGAACACTGAAGCTTTCTTT. Translated, it gives CASRDRNTEAFF.

The chain's CDR3 is CASSVGDDTEAFF. The CDR3 region has the DNA TGTGCCAGCAGCGTGGGAGATGACACTGAAGCTTTCTTT. The chain carries TRBV9 and TRBJ1-1; D ambiguous. Germline V lookup: CDR1 SGDLS, CDR2 YYNGEE. V was shortened by 2 bases and J by 3 bases, with 8 bases between the two germline ends. The CDR3 runs to 13 residues.

The CDR3 sequence: CASSYGTSGILGETQYF. DNA for the CDR3: TGTGCCAGCAGCTACGGGACTAGCGGGATCCTAGGGGAGACCCAGTACTTC. The rearrangement joins TRBV12-1 to TRBJ2-5; no DNA check was done on the table's D call, TRBD2. TRBV12-1 corresponds to a pseudogene. The CDR3 loop spans 17 amino acids.

This chain joins TRBV5-1 and TRBJ2-2, with a possible D match to TRBD1 (6 bases). This CDR3 contains 13 residues. The V end lost 3 bases, the J end lost 6 bases, and 9 bases lay between the germline ends. Germline V gene sequence: CDR1 SGHRS, CDR2 YFSETQ. Here the CDR3 DNA reads TGCGCCAGCAGCTCGACAGGCGCCGGGGAGCTGTTTTTT. It yields the protein CASSSTGAGELFF.

The chain has TRBV15 and TRBJ2-5; 10 bases match TRBD2. The tail of the sequence fits TRBJ2-7 better, so the J call may be wrong. The CDR3 runs 15 residues. Germline V gene lookup returns CDR1 LNHNV and CDR2 YYDKDF (reference sequence). The CDR3 spells CATSRELAGAYEQYF. The CDR3 bases are TGTGCCACCAGCAGAGAGCTAGCGGGGGCCTACGAGCAGTACTTC.

CDR3: CASSPTEETQYF. The CDR3 DNA is TGTGCCAGCAGCCCCACAGAAGAGACCCAGTACTTC. The V gene is TRBV28, the J gene TRBJ2-5; D uncertain. With 6 bases removed from V and 3 bases from J, the gap between germline ends came to 8 bases. Germline V gene sequence: CDR1 MDHEN, CDR2 SYDVKM. The CDR3 loop spans 12 amino acids.

This chain connects TRBV9 to TRBJ1-5, with 9 bases matching TRBD1. The germline gives CDR1 SGDLS, CDR2 YYNGEE. This CDR3 has 15 amino acids. Trimming removed 0 bases from V and 5 bases from J; junction bases left unmatched: 3. CDR3 bases: TGTGCCAGCAGCGTAGGGGACAGGGTATATCAGCCCCAGCATTTT. Translated, it gives CASSVGDRVYQPQHF.

This clone is termed medium-sized. The CDR3 DNA reads TGTGCCAGCAGCTTTCACTCCTACGAGCAGTACTTC. Protein sequence: CASSFHSYEQYF. V and J are TRBV7-2 and TRBJ2-7, with D hard to call. CDR3 length: 12 residues. Germline V lookup: CDR1 SGHTA, CDR2 FQGNSA. Trimming pared 3 bases from V and 0 bases from J, leaving 3 bases between.

The V and J genes are TRBV19 and TRBJ1-2, with D possibly TRBD1 on 5 matching bases. CDR1 is LNHDA, CDR2 SQIVND, per germline (reference sequence). The CDR3 covers 13 residues. Trimming took off 7 bases at V and 4 bases at J, with 13 bases between the two ends. The DNA for the CDR3 is TGTGCCAGTACCCTCAGGGTGAGCTATGGCTACACCTTC. Its translation: CASTLRVSYGYTF.

The V and J genes are TRBV4-1 and TRBJ2-3; no clear D. V was cut by 0 bases and J by 3 bases, with 7 bases left in between. CDR1 is MGHRA, CDR2 YSYEKL, per germline. There are 14 residues in the CDR3. The CDR3 here is CASSQDSRTDTQYF. CDR3 DNA: TGCGCCAGCAGCCAAGATAGCAGAACAGATACGCAGTATTTT.

This chain connects TRBV15 to TRBJ2-1; 11 positions agree with TRBD2. The CDR3 length is 17 residues. With 3 bases clipped from V and 4 bases from J, the junction kept 8 bases outside the gene matches. Germline V gene lookup returns CDR1 LNHNV and CDR2 YYDKDF (reference sequence). CDR3 amino acids: CATSSLTGTSGYNEQFF. The DNA of the CDR3 is TGTGCCACCAGCAGCCTCACCGGGACTAGCGGTTACAATGAGCAGTTCTTC.